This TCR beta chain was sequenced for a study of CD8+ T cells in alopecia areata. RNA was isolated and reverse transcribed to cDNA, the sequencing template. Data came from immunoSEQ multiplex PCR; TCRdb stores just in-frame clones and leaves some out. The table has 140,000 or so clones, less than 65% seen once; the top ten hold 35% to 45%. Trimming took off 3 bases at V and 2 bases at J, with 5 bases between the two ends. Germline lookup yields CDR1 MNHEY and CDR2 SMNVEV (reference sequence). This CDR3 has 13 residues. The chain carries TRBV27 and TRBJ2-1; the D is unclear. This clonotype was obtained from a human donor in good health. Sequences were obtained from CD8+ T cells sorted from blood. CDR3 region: CASSLSPYNEQFF. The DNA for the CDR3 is TGTGCCAGCAGTTTGAGTCCCTACAATGAGCAGTTCTTC.